This T cell receptor (beta chain) emerged from a study of T cells expressing NK-cell markers. As for this clonotype: Its specificity is unknown.

Notes on the study in general: Of the CD8+ T cells in six donors, about 1.0-7.5% belonged to dominant NKG2C+ clonotypes.

The CDR3 consists of 19 residues. CDR1 is ENHRY, CDR2 SYGVKD, per germline. TCRdb re-called the 5' RACE reads and shows each CDR3 protein once, DNA omitted. In all, the sample yields fewer than 550,000 distinct CDR3 sequences. The chain uses TRBV10-3 and TRBJ2-3; the TCRdb D gene call, TRBD1, has no DNA to confirm it. The receptor's source is a woman in her forties or fifties in good health. Sequencing used blood T cells: a sorted CD56 or NKG2C T cell subset, CD4+ or CD8+ T cells, or bulk PBMC T cells (not recorded which). CDR3 in amino acids: CAISDPGQRNTTSTDTQYF.